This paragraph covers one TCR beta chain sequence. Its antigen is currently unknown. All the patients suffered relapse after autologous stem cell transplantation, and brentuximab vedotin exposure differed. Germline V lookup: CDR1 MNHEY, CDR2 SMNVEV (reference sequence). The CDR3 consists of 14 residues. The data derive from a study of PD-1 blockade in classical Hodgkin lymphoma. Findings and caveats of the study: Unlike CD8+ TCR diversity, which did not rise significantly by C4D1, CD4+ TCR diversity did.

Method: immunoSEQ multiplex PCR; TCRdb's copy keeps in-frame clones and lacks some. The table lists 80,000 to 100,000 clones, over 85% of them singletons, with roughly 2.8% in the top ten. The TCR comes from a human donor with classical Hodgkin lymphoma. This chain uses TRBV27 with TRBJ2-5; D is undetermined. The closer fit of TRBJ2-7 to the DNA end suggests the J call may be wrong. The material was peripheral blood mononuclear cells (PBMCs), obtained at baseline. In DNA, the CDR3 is TGTGCCAGCAGTTTAAGGACCGACGGTACCGAGCAGTACTTC. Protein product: CASSLRTDGTEQYF.